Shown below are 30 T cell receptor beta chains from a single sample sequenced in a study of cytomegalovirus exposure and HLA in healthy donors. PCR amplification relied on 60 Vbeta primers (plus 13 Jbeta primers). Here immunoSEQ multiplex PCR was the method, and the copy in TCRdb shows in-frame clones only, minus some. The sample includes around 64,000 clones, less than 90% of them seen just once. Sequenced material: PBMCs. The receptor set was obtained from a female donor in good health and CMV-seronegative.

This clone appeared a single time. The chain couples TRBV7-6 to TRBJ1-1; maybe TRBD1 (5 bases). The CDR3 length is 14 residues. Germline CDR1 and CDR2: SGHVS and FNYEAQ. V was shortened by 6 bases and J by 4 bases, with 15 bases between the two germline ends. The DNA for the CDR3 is TGTGCCAGCAGATCAGGGAACGGCGGCACTGAAGCTTTCTTT. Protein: CASRSGNGGTEAFF.

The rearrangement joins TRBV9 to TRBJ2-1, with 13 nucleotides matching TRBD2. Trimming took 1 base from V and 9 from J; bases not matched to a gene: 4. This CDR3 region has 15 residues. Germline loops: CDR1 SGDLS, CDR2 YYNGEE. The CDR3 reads CASSVTSGRGGEQFF. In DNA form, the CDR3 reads TGTGCCAGCAGCGTAACTAGCGGGAGGGGAGGTGAGCAGTTCTTC.

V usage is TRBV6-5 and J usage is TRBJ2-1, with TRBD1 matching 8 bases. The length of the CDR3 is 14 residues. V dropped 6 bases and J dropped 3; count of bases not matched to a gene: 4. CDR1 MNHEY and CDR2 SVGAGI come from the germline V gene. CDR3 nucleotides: TGTGCCAGCAGCCGGACAGGGAGCTACAATGAGCAGTTCTTC. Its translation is CASSRTGSYNEQFF.

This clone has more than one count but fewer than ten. In DNA form, the CDR3 reads TGTGCCAGTAGTAAATCCGCTAGCGGGTCCTGGAATGAGCAGTTCTTC. Residues: CASSKSASGSWNEQFF. V and J are TRBV19 and TRBJ2-1, with TRBD2 identical over 8 bases. V lost 4 bases, J lost 7 bases, and 12 bases stayed unmatched. The length of the CDR3 is 16 residues. Per germline, CDR1 LNHDA and CDR2 SQIVND (reference sequence).

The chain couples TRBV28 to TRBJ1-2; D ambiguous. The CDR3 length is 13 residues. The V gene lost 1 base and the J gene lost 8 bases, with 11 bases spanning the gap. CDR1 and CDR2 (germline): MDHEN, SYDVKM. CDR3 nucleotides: TGTGCCAGCAGTTTATTCGGGGATCGGGGCTACACCTTC. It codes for CASSLFGDRGYTF.

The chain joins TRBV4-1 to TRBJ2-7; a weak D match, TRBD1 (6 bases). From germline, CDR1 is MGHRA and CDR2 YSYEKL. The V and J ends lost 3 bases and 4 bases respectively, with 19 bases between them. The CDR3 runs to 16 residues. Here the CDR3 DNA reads TGCGCCAGCAGCCATCCCTCCGGGACAACAACTTACGAGCAGTACTTC. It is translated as CASSHPSGTTTYEQYF.

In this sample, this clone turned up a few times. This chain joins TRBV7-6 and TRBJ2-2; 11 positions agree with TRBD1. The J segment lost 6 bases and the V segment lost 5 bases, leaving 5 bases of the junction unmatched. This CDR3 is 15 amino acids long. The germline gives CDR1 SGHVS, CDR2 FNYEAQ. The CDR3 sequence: CASSLGQGAPGELFF. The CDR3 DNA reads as TGTGCCAGCAGCCTTGGACAGGGGGCACCCGGGGAGCTGTTTTTT.

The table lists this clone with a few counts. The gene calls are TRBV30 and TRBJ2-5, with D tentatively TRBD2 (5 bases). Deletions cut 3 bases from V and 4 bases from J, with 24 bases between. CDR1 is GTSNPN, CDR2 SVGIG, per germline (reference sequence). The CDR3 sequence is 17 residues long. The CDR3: CAWSPSGSRKESETQYF. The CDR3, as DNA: TGTGCCTGGAGCCCGAGTGGGAGCCGGAAGGAGTCAGAGACCCAGTACTTC.

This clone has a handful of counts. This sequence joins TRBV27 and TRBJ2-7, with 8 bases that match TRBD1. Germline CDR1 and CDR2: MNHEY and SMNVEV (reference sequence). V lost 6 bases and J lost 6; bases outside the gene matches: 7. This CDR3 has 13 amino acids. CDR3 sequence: CASSWGTGGEQYF. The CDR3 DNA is TGTGCCAGCAGCTGGGGAACAGGGGGCGAGCAGTACTTC.

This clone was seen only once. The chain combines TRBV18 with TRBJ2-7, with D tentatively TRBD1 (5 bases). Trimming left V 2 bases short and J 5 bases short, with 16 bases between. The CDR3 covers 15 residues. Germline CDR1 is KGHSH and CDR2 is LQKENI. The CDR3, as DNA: TGTGCCAGCTCACCATCTGTGGGGCCCCCAGACGAGCAGTACTTC. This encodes CASSPSVGPPDEQYF. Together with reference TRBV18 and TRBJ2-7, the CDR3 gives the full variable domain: NAGVMQNPRHLVRRRGQEARLRCSPMKGHSHVYWYRQLPEEGLKFMVYLQKENIIDESGMPKERFSAEFPKEGPSILRIQQVVRGDSAAYFCASSPSVGPPDEQYFGPGTRLTVT.

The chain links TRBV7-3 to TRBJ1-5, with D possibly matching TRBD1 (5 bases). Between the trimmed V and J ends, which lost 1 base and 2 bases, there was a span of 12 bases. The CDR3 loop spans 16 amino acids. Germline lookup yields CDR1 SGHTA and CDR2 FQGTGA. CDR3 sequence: CASSLSRTRRNQPQHF. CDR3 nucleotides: TGTGCCAGCAGCTTAAGTCGGACACGTCGCAATCAGCCCCAGCATTTT. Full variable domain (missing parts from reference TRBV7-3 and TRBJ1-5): GAGVSQTPSNKVTEKGKYVELRCDPISGHTALYWYRQSLGQGPEFLIYFQGTGAADDSGLPNDRFFAVRPEGSVSTLKIQRTERGDSAVYLCASSLSRTRRNQPQHFGDGTRLSIL.

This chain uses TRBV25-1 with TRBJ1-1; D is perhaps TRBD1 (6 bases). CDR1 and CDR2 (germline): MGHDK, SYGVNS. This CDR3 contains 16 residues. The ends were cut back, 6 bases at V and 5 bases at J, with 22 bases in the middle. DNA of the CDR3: TGTGCCAGCAGGAGGGGGGGGCGCGGTCCTAAAACTGAAGCTTTCTTT. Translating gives CASRRGGRGPKTEAFF.

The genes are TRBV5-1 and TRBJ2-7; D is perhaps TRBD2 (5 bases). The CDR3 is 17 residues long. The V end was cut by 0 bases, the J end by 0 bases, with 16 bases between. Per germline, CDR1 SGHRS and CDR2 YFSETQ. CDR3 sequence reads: CASSLAKDSQISYEQYF. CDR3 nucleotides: TGCGCCAGCAGCTTGGCCAAGGACTCGCAAATCTCCTACGAGCAGTACTTC.

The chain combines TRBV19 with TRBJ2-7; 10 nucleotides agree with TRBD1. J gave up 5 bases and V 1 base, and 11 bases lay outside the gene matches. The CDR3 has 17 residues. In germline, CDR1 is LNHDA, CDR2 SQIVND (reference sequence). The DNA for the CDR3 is TGTGCCAGTAGTATAGCAGCCGGGACAGGGGTCCGAGACGAGCAGTACTTC. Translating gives CASSIAAGTGVRDEQYF.

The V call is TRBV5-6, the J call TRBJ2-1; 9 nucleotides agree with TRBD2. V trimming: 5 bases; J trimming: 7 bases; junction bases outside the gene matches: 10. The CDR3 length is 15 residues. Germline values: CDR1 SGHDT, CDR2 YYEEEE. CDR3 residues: CASSSGLASRNEQFF. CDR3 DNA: TGTGCCAGCAGTTCTGGACTAGCGAGTAGAAATGAGCAGTTCTTC.

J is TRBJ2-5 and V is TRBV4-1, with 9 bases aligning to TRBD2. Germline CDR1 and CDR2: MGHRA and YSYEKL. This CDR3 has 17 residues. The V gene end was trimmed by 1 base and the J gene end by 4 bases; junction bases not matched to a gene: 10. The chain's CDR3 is CASSQVGVSGRRETQYF. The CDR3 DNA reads TGCGCCAGCAGCCAAGTAGGTGTTAGCGGGAGACGAGAGACCCAGTACTTC.

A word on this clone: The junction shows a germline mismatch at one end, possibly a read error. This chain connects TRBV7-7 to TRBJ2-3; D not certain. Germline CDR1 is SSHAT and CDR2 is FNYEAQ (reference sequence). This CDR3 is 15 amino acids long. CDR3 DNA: TGTGCTAGCAGCTCGACCCCAGCGAGCACAGATACGCAGTATTTT. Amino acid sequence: CASSSTPASTDTQYF. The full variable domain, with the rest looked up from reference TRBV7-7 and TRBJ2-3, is GAGVSQSPRYKVTKRGQDVTLRCDPISSHATLYWYQQALGQGPEFLTYFNYEAQPDKSGLPSDRFSAERPEGSISTLTIQRTEQRDSAMYRCASSSTPASTDTQYFGPGTRLTVL.

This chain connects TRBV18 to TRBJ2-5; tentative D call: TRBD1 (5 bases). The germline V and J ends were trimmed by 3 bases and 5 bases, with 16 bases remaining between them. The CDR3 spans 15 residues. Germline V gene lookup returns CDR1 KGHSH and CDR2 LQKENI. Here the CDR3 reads CASSPRSIPGETQYF. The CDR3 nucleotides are TGTGCCAGCTCACCTAGGAGCATCCCAGGGGAGACCCAGTACTTC.

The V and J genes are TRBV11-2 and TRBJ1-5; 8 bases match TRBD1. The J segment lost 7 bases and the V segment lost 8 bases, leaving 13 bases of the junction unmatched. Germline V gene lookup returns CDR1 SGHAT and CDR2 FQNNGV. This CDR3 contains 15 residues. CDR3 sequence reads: CASARQGAWGQPQHF. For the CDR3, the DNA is TGTGCCAGCGCGCGGCAGGGGGCGTGGGGGCAGCCCCAGCATTTT.

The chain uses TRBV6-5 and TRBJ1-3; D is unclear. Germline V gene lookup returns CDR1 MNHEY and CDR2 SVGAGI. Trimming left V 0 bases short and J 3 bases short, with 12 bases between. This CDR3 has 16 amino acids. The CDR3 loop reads CASSYSRGMLGNTIYF. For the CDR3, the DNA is TGTGCCAGCAGTTACTCAAGAGGGATGCTTGGAAACACCATATATTTT.

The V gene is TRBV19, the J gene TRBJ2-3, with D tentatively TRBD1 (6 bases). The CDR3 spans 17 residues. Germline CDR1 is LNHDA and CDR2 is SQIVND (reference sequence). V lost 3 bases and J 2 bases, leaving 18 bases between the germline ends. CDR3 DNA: TGTGCCAGTAGTATCGACGAGAAGGACAGACTCACAGATACGCAGTATTTT. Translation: CASSIDEKDRLTDTQYF.

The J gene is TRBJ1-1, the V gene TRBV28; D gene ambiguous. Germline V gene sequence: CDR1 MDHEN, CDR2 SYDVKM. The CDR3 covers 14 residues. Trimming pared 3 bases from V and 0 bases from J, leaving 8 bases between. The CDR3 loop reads CASSFYVVNTEAFF. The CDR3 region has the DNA TGTGCCAGCAGTTTCTACGTTGTGAACACTGAAGCTTTCTTT.

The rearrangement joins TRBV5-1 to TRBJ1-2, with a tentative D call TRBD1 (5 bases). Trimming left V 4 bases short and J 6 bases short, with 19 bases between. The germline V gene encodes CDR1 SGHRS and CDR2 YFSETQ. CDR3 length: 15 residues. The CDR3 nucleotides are TGCGCCAGCAGCCCTTTCGGGCAGGGAGGGGATGGCTACACCTTC. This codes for CASSPFGQGGDGYTF.

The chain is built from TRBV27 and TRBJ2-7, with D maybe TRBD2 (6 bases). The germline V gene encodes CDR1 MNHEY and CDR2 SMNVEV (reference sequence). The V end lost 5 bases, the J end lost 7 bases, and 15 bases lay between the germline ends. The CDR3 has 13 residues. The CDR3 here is CASSLSPRGEQYF. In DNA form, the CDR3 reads TGTGCCAGCAGTCTTTCCCCCCGGGGGGAGCAGTACTTC.

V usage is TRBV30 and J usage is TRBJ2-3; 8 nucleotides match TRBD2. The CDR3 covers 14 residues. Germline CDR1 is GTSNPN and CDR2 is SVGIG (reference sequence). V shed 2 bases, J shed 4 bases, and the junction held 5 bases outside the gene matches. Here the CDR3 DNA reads TGTGCCTGGAGTAGCGGGAGCAGTGCAGATACGCAGTATTTT. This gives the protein CAWSSGSSADTQYF.

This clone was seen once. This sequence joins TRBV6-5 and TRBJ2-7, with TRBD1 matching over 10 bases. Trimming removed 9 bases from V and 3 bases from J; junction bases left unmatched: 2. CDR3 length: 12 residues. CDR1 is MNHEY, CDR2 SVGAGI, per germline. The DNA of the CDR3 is TGTGCCAGTTGGACAGGGGGCTACGAGCAGTACTTC. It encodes CASWTGGYEQYF.

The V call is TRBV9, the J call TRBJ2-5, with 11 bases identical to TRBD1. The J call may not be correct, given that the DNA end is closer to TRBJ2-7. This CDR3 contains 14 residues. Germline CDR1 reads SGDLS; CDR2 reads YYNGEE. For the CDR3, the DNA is TGTGCCAGCAGTATCGGGACAGGGGGCTACGAGCAGTACTTC. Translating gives CASSIGTGGYEQYF.

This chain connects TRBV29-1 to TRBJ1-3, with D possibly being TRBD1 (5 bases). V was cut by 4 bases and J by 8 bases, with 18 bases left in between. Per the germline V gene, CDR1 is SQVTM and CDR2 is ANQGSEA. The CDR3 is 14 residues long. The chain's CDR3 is CSVVVGFKGDTIYF. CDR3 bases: TGCAGCGTTGTTGTTGGGTTTAAAGGGGACACCATATATTTT. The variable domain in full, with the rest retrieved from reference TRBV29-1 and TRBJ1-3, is SAVISQKPSRDICQRGTSLTIQCQVDSQVTMMFWYRQQPGQSLTLIATANQGSEATYESGFVIDKFPISRPNLTFSTLTVSNMSPEDSSIYLCSVVVGFKGDTIYFGEGSWLTVV.

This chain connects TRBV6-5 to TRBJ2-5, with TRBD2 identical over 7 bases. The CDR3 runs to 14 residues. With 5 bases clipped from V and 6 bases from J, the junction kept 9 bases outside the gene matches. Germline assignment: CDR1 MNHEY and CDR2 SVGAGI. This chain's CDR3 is CASSEMGGVQTQYF. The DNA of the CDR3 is TGTGCCAGCAGTGAAATGGGAGGGGTACAGACCCAGTACTTC.

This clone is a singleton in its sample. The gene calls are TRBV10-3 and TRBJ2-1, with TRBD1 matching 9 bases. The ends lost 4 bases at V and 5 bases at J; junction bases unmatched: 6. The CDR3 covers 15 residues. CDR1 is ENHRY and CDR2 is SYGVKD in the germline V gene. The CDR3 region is CAISAPGQGHNEQFF. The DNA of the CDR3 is TGTGCCATCAGTGCGCCGGGACAGGGTCACAATGAGCAGTTCTTC.